This T cell receptor (beta chain) came from a study of regulatory T cells in long-lasting Graves disease. This clonotype was counted at least ten times. The antigen remains unidentified. This CDR3 region has 15 residues. CDR1 and CDR2 from the germline V gene are MDHEN and SYDVKM. V gave up 1 base and J gave up 0 bases, with 10 bases separating them. Libraries of TCR beta came from iRepertoire HTBI primers plus Arm-PCR of CDR3 regions. TCRdb re-analysed the multiplex PCR reads in MiXCR, keeping a single row per CDR3 protein. The table has about 450,000 distinct CDR3 sequences, about 16% seen once. Time point given: newly diagnosed GD, antithyroid drugs for less than 3 months. PBMC RNA was the source of the TCR library. Overall study findings and caveats: Comparison showed that persistent patients shared more public clonotypes (about 2,800) than new patients (around 1,000).

These data were also filed under a second study, of T cells in Graves' hyperthyroidism and ophthalmopathy. As reported in that work: HTBI primers were the set used in a first-round RT-PCR of the TCR CDR3.

This chain uses TRBV28 with TRBJ2-7; D is ambiguous. The TCR sequence derives from a woman aged 25 to 39 with Graves disease. The starting material was peripheral blood mononuclear cells (PBMCs), obtained at new diagnosis, from a patient treated with antithyroid drugs. The CDR3 DNA follows: TGTGCCAGCAGTTTATATGATGGCCTCTCCTACGAGCAGTACTTC. The encoded protein is CASSLYDGLSYEQYF.